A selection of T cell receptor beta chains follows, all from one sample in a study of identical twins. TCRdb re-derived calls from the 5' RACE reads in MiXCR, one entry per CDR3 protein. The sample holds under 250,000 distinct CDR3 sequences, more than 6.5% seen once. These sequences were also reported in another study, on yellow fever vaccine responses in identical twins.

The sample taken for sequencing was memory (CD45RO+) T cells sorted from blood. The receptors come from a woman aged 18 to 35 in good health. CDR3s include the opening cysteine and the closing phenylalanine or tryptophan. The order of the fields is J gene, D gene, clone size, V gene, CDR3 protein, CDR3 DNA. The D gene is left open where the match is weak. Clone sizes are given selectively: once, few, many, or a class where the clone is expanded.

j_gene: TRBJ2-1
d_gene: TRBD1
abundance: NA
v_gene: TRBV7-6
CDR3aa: CASSLPQGAMSPSNEQFF
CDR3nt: TGTGCCAGCAGCTTGCCACAGGGGGCAATGAGTCCCTCCAATGAGCAGTTCTTC

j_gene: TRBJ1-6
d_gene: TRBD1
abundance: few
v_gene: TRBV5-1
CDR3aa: CASSPEMGQGSSYNSPLHF
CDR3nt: TGCGCCAGCAGCCCGGAGATGGGACAGGGGAGCTCCTATAATTCACCCCTCCACTTT

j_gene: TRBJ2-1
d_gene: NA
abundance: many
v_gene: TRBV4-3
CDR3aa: CASSPGISYNEQFF
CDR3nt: TGCGCCAGCAGCCCGGGGATCTCCTACAATGAGCAGTTCTTC

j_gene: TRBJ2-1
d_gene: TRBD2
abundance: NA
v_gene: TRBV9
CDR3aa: CASSAAPSGGAGEQFF
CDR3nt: TGTGCCAGCAGCGCCGCCCCTAGCGGGGGGGCCGGGGAGCAGTTCTTC

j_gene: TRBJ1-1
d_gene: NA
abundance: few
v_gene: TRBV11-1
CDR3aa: CASSSPEGLLVYF
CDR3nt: TGTGCCAGCAGCTCACCGGAAGGCCTTCTCGTCTACTTT

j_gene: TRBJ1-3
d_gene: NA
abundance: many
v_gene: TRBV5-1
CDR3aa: CASGDGERNTIYF
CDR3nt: TGCGCCAGCGGGGACGGTGAGAGAAACACCATATATTTT

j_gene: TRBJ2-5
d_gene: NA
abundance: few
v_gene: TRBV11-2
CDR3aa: CASSFGSVQETQYF
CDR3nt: TGTGCCAGCAGCTTTGGGTCTGTCCAAGAGACCCAGTACTTC

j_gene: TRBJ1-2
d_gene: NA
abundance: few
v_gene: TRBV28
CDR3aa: CASSLFGHYGYTF
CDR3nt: TGTGCCAGCAGTTTATTCGGTCACTATGGCTACACCTTC

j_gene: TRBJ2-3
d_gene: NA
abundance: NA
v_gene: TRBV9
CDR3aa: CASSVQGIEGPDTQYF
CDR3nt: TGTGCCAGCAGCGTACAGGGGATCGAGGGCCCAGATACGCAGTATTTT

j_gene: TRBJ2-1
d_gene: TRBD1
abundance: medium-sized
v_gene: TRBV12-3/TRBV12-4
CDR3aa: CASTTGGVYNEQFF
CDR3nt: TGTGCCAGCACGACAGGGGGCGTCTACAATGAGCAGTTCTTC

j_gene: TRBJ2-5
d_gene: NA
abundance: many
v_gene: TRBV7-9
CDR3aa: CASSLPPRGVETQYF
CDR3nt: TGTGCCAGCAGCTTGCCTCCCAGGGGTGTGGAGACCCAGTACTTC

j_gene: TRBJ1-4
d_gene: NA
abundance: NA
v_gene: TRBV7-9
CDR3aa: CASSRGNNEKLFF
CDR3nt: TGTGCCAGCAGCAGGGGGAACAATGAAAAACTGTTTTTT

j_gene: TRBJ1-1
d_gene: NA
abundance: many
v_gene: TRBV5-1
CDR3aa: CASSFRGITNTEAFF
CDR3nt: TGCGCCAGCAGCTTCCGGGGGATCACGAACACTGAAGCTTTCTTT

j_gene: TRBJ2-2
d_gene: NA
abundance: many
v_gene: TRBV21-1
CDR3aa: CASSRTANTGELFF
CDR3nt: TGTGCCAGCAGCAGGACAGCGAACACCGGGGAGCTGTTTTTT

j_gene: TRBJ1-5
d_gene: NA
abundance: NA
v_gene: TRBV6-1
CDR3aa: CASRGGGPNQPQHF
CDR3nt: TGTGCCAGCCGGGGCGGCGGACCCAATCAGCCCCAGCATTTT

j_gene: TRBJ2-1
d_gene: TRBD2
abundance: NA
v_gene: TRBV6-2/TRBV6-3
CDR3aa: CASSELAGGPIREQFF
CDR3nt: TGTGCCAGCAGCGAGTTGGCGGGAGGGCCGATCCGTGAGCAGTTCTTC

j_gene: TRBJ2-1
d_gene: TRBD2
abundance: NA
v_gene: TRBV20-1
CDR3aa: CSARDYSGLAARTSYNEQFF
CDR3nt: TGCAGTGCTAGAGATTACTCGGGACTAGCGGCGCGGACCTCCTACAATGAGCAGTTCTTC

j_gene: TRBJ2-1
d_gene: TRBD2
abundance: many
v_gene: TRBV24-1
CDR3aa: CATSWTSGYNEQFF
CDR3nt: TGTGCCACCAGTTGGACTAGCGGTTACAATGAGCAGTTCTTC

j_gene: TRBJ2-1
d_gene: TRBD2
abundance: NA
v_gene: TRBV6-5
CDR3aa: CASSYVAGGYNEQFF
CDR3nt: TGTGCCAGCAGTTATGTAGCGGGAGGATACAATGAGCAGTTCTTC

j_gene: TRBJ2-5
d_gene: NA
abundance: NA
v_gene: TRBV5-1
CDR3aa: CASSPQGGGIQETQYF
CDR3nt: TGCGCCAGCAGCCCCCAGGGTGGGGGGATCCAAGAGACCCAGTACTTC

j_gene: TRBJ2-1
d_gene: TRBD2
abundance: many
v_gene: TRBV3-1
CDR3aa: CASTHSGSSYNEQFF
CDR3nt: TGTGCCAGCACCCATAGCGGGAGCTCCTACAATGAGCAGTTCTTC

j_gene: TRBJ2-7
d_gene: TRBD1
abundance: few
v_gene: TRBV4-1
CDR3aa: CASSPGQGFRYEQYF
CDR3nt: TGCGCCAGCAGCCCTGGACAGGGGTTTCGGTACGAGCAGTACTTC

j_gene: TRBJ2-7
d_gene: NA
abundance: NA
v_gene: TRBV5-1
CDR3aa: CASSLVPGPYEQYF
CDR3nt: TGCGCCAGCAGCTTGGTGCCAGGACCCTACGAGCAGTACTTC

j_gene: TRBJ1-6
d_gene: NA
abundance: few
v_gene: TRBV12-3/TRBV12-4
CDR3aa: CASSLAVGSPQTGPLHF
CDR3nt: TGTGCCAGCAGTTTAGCAGTCGGCAGCCCTCAAACGGGGCCCCTCCACTTT

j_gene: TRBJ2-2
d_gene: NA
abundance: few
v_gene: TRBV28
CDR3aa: CASSFMRDSNTGELFF
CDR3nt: TGTGCCAGCAGTTTCATGCGGGATTCGAACACCGGGGAGCTGTTTTTT

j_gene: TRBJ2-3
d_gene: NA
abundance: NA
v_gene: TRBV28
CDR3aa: CASALSGGTQYF
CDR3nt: TGTGCCAGCGCCCTTAGTGGGGGAACGCAGTATTTT

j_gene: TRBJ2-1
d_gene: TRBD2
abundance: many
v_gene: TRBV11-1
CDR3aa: CASSSLAGGDNEQFF
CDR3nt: TGTGCCAGCAGCTCCCTAGCGGGAGGAGACAATGAGCAGTTCTTC

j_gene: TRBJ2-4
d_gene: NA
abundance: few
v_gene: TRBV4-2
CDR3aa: CASSQNEDGIQYF
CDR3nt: TGTGCCAGCAGCCAAAATGAAGATGGCATTCAGTACTTC

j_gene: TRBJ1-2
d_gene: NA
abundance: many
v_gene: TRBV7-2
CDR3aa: CASSLRSGGPTNYGYTF
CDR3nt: TGTGCCAGCAGCTTAAGGTCCGGGGGGCCTACTAACTATGGCTACACCTTC

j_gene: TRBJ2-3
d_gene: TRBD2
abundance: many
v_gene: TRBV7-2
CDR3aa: CASSRTSGGAQGRQYF
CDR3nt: TGTGCCAGCAGCCGGACTAGCGGGGGTGCACAGGGGAGGCAGTATTTT

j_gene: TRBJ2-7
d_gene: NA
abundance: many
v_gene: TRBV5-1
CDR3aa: CASSLDGARTEQYF
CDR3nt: TGCGCCAGCAGCTTGGATGGGGCTAGGACTGAGCAGTACTTC

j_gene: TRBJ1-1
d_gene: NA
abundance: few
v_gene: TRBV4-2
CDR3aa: CASSQEFGMGNTEAFF
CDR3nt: TGTGCCAGCAGCCAAGAGTTTGGGATGGGGAACACTGAAGCTTTCTTT

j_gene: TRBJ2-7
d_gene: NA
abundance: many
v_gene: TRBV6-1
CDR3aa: CASSEGTGFKEYF
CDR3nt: TGTGCCAGCAGCGAAGGTACAGGGTTTAAGGAGTACTTC

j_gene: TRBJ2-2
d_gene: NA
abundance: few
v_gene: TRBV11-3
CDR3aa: CASSLSLGGANTGELFF
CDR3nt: TGTGCCAGCAGCTTATCTTTGGGGGGCGCGAACACCGGGGAGCTGTTTTTT

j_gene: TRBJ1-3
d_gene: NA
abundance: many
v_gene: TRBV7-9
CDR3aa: CASSLGGGSGNTIYF
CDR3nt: TGTGCCAGCAGTCTGGGCGGCGGCTCTGGAAACACCATATATTTT

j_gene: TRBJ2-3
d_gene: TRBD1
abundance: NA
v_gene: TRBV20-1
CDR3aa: CSANPPQGADTQYF
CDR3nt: TGCAGTGCTAACCCCCCGCAGGGGGCGGATACGCAGTATTTT

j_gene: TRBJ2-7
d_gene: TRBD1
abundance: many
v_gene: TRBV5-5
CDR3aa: CASSERQGRSYEQYF
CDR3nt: TGTGCCAGCAGCGAAAGACAGGGCCGGTCCTACGAGCAGTACTTC

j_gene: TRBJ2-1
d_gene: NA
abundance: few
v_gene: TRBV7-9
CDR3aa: CASSSWSGNEQFF
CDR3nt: TGTGCCAGCAGCTCTTGGTCCGGGAATGAGCAGTTCTTC

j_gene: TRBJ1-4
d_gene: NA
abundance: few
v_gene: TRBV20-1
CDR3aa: CSAYRERTNEKLFF
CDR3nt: TGCAGTGCATACAGGGAAAGGACTAATGAAAAACTGTTTTTT

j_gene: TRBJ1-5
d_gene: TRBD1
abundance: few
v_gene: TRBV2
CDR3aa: CASSAIQGAGNQPQHF
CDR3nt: TGTGCCAGCAGTGCGATACAGGGGGCTGGCAATCAGCCCCAGCATTTT